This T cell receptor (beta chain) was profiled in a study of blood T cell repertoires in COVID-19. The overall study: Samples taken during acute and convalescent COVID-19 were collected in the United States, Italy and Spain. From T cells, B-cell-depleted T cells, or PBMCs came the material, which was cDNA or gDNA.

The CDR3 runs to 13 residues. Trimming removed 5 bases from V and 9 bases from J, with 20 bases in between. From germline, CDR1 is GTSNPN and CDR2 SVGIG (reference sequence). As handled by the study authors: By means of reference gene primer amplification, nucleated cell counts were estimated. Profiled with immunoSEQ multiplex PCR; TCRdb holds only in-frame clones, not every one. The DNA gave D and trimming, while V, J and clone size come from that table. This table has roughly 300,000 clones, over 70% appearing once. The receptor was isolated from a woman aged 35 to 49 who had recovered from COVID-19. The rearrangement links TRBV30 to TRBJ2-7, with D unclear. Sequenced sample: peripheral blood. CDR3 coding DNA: TGTGCCTGGGGCGGTTCCTTCCTACGAGGGCAGTACTTC. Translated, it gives CAWGGSFLRGQYF.